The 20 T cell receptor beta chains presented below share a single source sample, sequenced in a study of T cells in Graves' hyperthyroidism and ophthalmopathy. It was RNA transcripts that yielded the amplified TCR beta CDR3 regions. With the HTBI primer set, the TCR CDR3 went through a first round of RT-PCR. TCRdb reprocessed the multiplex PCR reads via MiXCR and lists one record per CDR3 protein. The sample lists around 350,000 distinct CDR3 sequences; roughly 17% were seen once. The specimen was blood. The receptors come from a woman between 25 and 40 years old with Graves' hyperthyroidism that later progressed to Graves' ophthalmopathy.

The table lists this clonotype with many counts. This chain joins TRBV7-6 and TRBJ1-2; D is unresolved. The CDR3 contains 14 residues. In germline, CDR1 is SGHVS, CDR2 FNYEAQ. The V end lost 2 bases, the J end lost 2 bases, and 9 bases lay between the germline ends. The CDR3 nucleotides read TGTGCCAGCAGCTTACACCCGGAGAACTATGGCTACACCTTC. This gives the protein CASSLHPENYGYTF. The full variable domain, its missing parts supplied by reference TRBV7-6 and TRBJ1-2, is GAGVSQSPRYKVTKRGQDVALRCDPISGHVSLYWYRQALGQGPEFLTYFNYEAQQDKSGLPNDRFSAERPEGSISTLTIQRTEQRDSAMYRCASSLHPENYGYTFGSGTRLTVV.

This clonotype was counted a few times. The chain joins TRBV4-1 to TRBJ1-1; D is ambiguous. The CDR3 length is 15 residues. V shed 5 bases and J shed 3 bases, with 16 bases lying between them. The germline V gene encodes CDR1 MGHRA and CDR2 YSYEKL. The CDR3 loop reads CASSSLPRVHTEAFF. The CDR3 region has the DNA TGCGCCAGCAGCTCCTTGCCAAGGGTTCACACTGAAGCTTTCTTT.

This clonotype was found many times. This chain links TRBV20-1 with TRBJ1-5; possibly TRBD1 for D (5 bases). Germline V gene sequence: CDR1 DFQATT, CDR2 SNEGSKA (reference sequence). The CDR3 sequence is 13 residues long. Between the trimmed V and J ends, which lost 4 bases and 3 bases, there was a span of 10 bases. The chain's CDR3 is CSATGTFNQPQHF. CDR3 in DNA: TGCAGTGCTACCGGGACTTTCAATCAGCCCCAGCATTTT.

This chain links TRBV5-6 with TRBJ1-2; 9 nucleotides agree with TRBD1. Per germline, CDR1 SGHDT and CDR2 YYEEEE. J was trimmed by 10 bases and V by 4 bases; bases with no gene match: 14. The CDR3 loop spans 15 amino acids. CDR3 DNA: TGTGCCAGCAGCCAAGAGGCCGGGACAGGGTTCATCTACACCTTC. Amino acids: CASSQEAGTGFIYTF.

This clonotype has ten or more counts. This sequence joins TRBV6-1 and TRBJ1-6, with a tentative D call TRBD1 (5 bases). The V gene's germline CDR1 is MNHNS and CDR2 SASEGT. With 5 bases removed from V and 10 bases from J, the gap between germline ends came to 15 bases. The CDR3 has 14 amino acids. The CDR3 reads CASSYIGTSSPLHF. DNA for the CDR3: TGTGCCAGCAGTTATATTGGGACTAGCTCACCCCTCCACTTT.

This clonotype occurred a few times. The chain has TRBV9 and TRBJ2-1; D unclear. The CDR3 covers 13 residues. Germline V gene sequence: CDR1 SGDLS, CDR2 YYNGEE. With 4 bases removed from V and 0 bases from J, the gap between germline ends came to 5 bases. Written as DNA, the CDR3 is TGTGCCAGCAGCCCCCGCTCCTACAATGAGCAGTTCTTC. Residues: CASSPRSYNEQFF.

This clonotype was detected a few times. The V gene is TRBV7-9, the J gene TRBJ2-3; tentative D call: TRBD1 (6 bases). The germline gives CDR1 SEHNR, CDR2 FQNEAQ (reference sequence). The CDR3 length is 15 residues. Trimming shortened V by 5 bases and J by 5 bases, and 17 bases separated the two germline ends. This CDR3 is CASSRRDTPKDTQYF. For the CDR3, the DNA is TGTGCCAGCAGCCGACGGGACACTCCAAAAGATACGCAGTATTTT.

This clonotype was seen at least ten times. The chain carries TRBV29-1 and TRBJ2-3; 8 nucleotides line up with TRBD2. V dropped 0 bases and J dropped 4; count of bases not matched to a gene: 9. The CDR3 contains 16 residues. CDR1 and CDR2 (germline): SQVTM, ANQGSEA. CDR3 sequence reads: CSVEDRGGRASDTQYF. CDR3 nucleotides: TGCAGCGTTGAAGATCGGGGGGGGCGGGCTTCAGATACGCAGTATTTT.

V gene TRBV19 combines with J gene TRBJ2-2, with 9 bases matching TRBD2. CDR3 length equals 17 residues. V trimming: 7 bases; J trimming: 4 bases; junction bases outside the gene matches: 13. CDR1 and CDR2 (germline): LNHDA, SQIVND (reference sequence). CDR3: CASIGVFRAGGTGELFF. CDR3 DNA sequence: TGTGCCAGTATAGGGGTTTTTCGAGCGGGAGGCACCGGGGAGCTGTTTTTT.

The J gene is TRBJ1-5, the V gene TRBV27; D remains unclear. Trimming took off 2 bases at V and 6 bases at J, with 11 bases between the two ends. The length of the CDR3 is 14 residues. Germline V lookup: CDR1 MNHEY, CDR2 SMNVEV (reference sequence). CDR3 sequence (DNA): TGTGCCAGCAGTTTAAGAGTAACGGTTCAGCCCCAGCATTTT. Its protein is CASSLRVTVQPQHF.

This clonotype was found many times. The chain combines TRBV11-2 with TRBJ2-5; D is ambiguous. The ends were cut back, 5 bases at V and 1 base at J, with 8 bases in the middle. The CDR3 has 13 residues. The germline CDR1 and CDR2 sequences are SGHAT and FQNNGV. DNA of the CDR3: TGTGCCAGCAGCCTCAACCTCCAAGAGACCCAGTACTTC. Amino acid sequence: CASSLNLQETQYF. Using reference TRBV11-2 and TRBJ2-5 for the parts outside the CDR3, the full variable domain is EAGVAQSPRYKIIEKRQSVAFWCNPISGHATLYWYQQILGQGPKLLIQFQNNGVVDDSQLPKDRFSAERLKGVDSTLKIQPAKLEDSAVYLCASSLNLQETQYFGPGTRLLVL.

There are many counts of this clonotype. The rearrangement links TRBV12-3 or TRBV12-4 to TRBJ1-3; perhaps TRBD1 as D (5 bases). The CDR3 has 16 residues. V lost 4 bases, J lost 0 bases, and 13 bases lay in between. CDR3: CASSWGIGYSGNTIYF. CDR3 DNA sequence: TGTGCCAGCAGTTGGGGGATTGGTTACTCTGGAAACACCATATATTTT.

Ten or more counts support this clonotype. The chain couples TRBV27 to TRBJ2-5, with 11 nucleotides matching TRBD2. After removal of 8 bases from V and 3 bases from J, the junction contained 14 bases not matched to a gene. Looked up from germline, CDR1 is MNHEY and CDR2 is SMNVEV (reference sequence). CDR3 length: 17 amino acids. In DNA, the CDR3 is TGTGCCAGCCAATTTAGCGGGAGGGTGCCCCTGGAAGAGACCCAGTACTTC. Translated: CASQFSGRVPLEETQYF.

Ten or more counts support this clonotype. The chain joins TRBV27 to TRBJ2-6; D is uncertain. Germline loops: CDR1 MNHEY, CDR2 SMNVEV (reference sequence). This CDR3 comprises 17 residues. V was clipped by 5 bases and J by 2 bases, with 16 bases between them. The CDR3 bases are TGTGCCAGCAGTCCGATCCCCACACGGGCTGGGGCCAACGTCCTGACTTTC. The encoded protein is CASSPIPTRAGANVLTF.

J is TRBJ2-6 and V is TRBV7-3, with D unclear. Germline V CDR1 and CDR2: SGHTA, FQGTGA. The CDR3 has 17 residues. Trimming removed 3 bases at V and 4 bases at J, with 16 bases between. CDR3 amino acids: CASSFASLMRGANVLTF. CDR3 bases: TGTGCCAGCAGCTTCGCGAGCTTGATGAGGGGGGCCAACGTCCTGACTTTC. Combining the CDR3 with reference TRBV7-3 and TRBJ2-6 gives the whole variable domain GAGVSQTPSNKVTEKGKYVELRCDPISGHTALYWYRQSLGQGPEFLIYFQGTGAADDSGLPNDRFFAVRPEGSVSTLKIQRTERGDSAVYLCASSFASLMRGANVLTFGAGSRLTVL.

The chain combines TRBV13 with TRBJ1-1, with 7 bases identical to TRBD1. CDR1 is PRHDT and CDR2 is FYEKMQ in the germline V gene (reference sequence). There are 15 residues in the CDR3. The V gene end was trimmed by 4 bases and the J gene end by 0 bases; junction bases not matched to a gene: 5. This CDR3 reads CASSSGQTMNTEAFF. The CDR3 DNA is TGTGCCAGCAGCTCGGGACAGACCATGAACACTGAAGCTTTCTTT.

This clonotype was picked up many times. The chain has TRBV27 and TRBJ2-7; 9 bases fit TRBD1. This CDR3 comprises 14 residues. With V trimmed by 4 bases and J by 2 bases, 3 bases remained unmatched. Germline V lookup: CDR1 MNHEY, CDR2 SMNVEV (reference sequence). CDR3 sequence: CASSSWDRAYEQYF. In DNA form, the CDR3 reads TGTGCCAGCAGTTCGTGGGACAGGGCCTACGAGCAGTACTTC.

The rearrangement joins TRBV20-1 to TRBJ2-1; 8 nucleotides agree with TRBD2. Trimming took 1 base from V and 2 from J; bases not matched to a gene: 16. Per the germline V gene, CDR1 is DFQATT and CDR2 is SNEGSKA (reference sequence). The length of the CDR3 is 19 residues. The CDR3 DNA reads TGCAGTGCTAGAGTCCCGTGGGGAGCGGGAGTGAGTGCCTACAATGAGCAGTTCTTC. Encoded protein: CSARVPWGAGVSAYNEQFF.

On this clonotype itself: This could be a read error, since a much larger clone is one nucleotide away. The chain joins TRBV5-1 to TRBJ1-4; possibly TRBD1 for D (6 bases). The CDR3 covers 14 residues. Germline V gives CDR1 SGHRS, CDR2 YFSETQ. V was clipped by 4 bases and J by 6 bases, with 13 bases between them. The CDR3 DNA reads TGCGCCAGCAGCCGTCAGGGGCAGGATGAAAAACTGTTTTTT. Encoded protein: CASSRQGQDEKLFF.

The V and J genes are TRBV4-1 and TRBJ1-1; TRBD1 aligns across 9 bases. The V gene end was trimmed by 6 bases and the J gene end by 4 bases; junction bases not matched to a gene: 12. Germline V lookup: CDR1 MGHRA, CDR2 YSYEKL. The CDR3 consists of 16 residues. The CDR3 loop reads CASRSGTGLVPTEAFF. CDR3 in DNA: TGCGCCAGCAGGAGTGGGACAGGGCTCGTCCCCACTGAAGCTTTCTTT.